This is a list of T cell receptor beta chains from one sample in a study of cytomegalovirus exposure and HLA in healthy donors. Sequencing used immunoSEQ multiplex PCR; TCRdb keeps in-frame clones, though not all of them. The sample lists approximately 100,000 clones, approximately 85% seen once, with about 3.6% in the top ten. The sample taken for sequencing was PBMCs. The source is a man aged 25-45 years in good health and CMV-seronegative. CDR3s include the opening cysteine and the closing phenylalanine or tryptophan. Each record gives: V gene, clone size, CDR3 protein. Rows give clone size only sometimes, using once, few, many, or a class for an expanded clone.

TRBV28,NA,CASSLLLTGELFF
TRBV10-3,once,CAIKSSGNTIYF
TRBV18,NA,CASSVQAAGAEAFF
TRBV11-2,NA,CASSLGQGGSPLHF
TRBV6-1,NA,CASSHPGQGYEQYF
TRBV14,once,CASSQRGGRSEAFF
TRBV27,NA,CASSLDRGQNEQYF
TRBV5-1,NA,CASSLVAGGKNIQYF
TRBV27,NA,CASSPVWRRGPGDYGYTF
TRBV28,NA,CASSSGIYGYTF
TRBV19,once,CASSIPAGEQYF
TRBV29-1,NA,CSVPGHRPWEQYF
TRBV30,NA,CAWSPTGGAGNSPLHF
TRBV7-6,NA,CASSQRRVGGELFF
TRBV28,NA,CASSLGQGDTDTQYF
TRBV23-1,NA,CASSLGGSEQYF
TRBV15,NA,CATSGRQGSNYEQYF
TRBV7-2,NA,CASSFPAGTSSNEQYF
TRBV28,NA,CASSSRGFGAYEQYF
TRBV18,NA,CASSPSSPVVSGANVLTF
TRBV14,NA,CASSPQAFTDTQYF
TRBV28,NA,CASTGRWGGPQHF
TRBV18,NA,CASSPWGVDTEAFF
TRBV6-5,NA,CASSYLKGEYNEQFF
TRBV7-8,NA,CASSFPGKRDGYTF
TRBV19,NA,CASSIGGEPQYGYTF
TRBV5-1,NA,CASSLGQGLTDTQYF
TRBV27,NA,CASRTGTGNYNEQFF
TRBV11-3,NA,CASSSRTSGGPGELFF
TRBV20-1,NA,CSARVGTPYTF
TRBV12-5,NA,CASGKQLFAHSGNTIYF
TRBV30,NA,CAWSAGRRLNTEAFF
TRBV27,once,CASSLFGGLGETQYF